These 19 T cell receptor beta chains came from one sample sequenced in a study of blood T cell repertoires in COVID-19. Here immunoSEQ multiplex PCR was the method, and the copy in TCRdb shows in-frame clones only, minus some. The data show fewer than 300,000 clones, around 90% seen once. Sequenced sample: peripheral blood. The receptor source for this set is a woman in her twenties or thirties with acute or convalescent COVID-19.

The genes are TRBV27 and TRBJ1-6; 7 bases fit TRBD1. This CDR3 has 14 residues. V lost 8 bases to trimming and J lost 4 bases; unmatched junction nucleotides: 5. From germline, CDR1 is MNHEY and CDR2 SMNVEV (reference sequence). The CDR3 spells CASRNRGYNSPLHF. The DNA of the CDR3 is TGTGCCAGCCGGAACAGGGGTTATAATTCACCCCTCCACTTT.

This chain uses TRBV7-3 with TRBJ2-7; D not resolved. Germline V gene sequence: CDR1 SGHTA, CDR2 FQGTGA. There are 13 residues in the CDR3. Trimming removed 0 bases at V and 0 bases at J, with 3 bases between. The CDR3 reads CASSLTASYEQYF. The CDR3 bases are TGTGCCAGCAGCTTAACGGCCTCCTACGAGCAGTACTTC.

The chain is built from TRBV21-1 and TRBJ2-4; TRBD1 was called by the table and not checked on the DNA. TRBV21-1 is labeled a pseudogene. The CDR3 contains 17 residues. CDR3 protein: CASSQTGADGAKNIQYF. The CDR3 DNA follows: TGTGCCAGCAGCCAGACAGGTGCGGATGGGGCCAAAAACATTCAGTACTTC.

This chain links TRBV6-1 with TRBJ2-7; 9 nucleotides line up with TRBD1. The CDR3 is 16 amino acids. Germline V gene data show CDR1 as MNHNS and CDR2 as SASEGT. After removal of 3 bases from V and 1 base from J, the junction contained 7 bases not matched to a gene. The CDR3 region has the DNA TGTGCCAGCAGTGAGGCGACAGGGGGGGGATCCTACGAGCAGTACTTC. It translates to CASSEATGGGSYEQYF.

The chain recombines TRBV6-5 with TRBJ1-5, with D possibly being TRBD1 (5 bases). CDR1 is MNHEY, CDR2 SVGAGI, per germline. V was cut by 7 bases and J by 3 bases, with 13 bases left in between. The CDR3 extends over 14 amino acids. The CDR3 spells CASKPTAFNQPQHF. The CDR3 DNA sequence: TGTGCCAGCAAACCGACAGCGTTCAATCAGCCCCAGCATTTT.

The CDR3: CASSQTSGRAGDTQYF. The CDR3 nucleotides are TGCGCCAGCAGCCAAACTAGCGGGAGGGCCGGGGATACGCAGTATTTT. V usage is TRBV5-1 and J usage is TRBJ2-3; 13 bases match TRBD2. Trimming took 4 bases from V and 6 from J; bases not matched to a gene: 8. This CDR3 contains 16 residues. Germline values: CDR1 SGHRS, CDR2 YFSETQ.

This clone has only a few counts. This chain uses TRBV11-2 with TRBJ2-7, with D hard to call. Trimming took 5 bases from V and 1 from J, leaving 3 bases between them. This CDR3 comprises 11 residues. Per germline, CDR1 SGHAT and CDR2 FQNNGV. This CDR3 is CASSPSYEQYF. The CDR3 nucleotides are TGTGCCAGCAGCCCATCCTACGAGCAGTACTTC.

The chain is built from TRBV4-3 and TRBJ2-2; D is undetermined. Germline CDR1 is LGHNA and CDR2 is YSLEER. The ends were cut back, 8 bases at V and 0 bases at J, with 10 bases in the middle. The CDR3 totals 14 residues. This CDR3 is CASRNLANTGELFF. As DNA, the CDR3 is TGCGCCAGCCGAAATCTAGCGAACACCGGGGAGCTGTTTTTT.

The rearrangement uses TRBV12-5 and TRBJ2-3; 9 bases agree with TRBD1. J gave up 5 bases and V 5 bases, and 11 bases lay outside the gene matches. Germline CDR1 reads LGHNT; CDR2 reads FRNRAP. CDR3 size: 16 residues. The chain's CDR3 is CASGLKGQGEIDTQYF. CDR3 nucleotides: TGTGCTAGTGGTCTTAAGGGACAGGGAGAGATAGATACGCAGTATTTT. The complete variable domain, with remaining parts taken from reference TRBV12-5 and TRBJ2-3, reads DARVTQTPRHKVTEMGQEVTMRCQPILGHNTVFWYRQTMMQGLELLAYFRNRAPLDDSGMPKDRFSAEMPDATLATLKIQPSEPRDSAVYFCASGLKGQGEIDTQYFGPGTRLTVL.

The chain couples TRBV5-1 to TRBJ1-1, with 7 bases fitting TRBD1. The ends lost 6 bases at V and 4 bases at J; junction bases unmatched: 6. Germline CDR1 and CDR2: SGHRS and YFSETQ. The CDR3 consists of 13 residues. CDR3 in DNA: TGCGCCAGCAAAGAAACAGGGGCCACTGAAGCTTTCTTT. It translates to CASKETGATEAFF.

The chain recombines TRBV4-1 with TRBJ2-1; 8 bases line up with TRBD2. This CDR3 contains 17 residues. Germline lookup yields CDR1 MGHRA and CDR2 YSYEKL. V was clipped by 4 bases and J by 4 bases; unmatched bases: 12. The CDR3 region has the DNA TGCGCCAGCAGCCTCCCTAATGCGGGAGGTATATACAATGAGCAGTTCTTC. Residues: CASSLPNAGGIYNEQFF.

The V gene is TRBV20-1, the J gene TRBJ2-1, with D uncertain. The V and J ends lost 5 bases and 6 bases respectively, with 5 bases between them. The CDR3 totals 10 residues. Germline V gene lookup returns CDR1 DFQATT and CDR2 SNEGSKA (reference sequence). The CDR3 loop is CSAYSNEQFF. The CDR3 nucleotides read TGCAGTGCTTATTCCAATGAGCAGTTCTTC.

The chain couples TRBV9 to TRBJ1-6; the match to TRBD1 covers 7 bases. Germline V gene data show CDR1 as SGDLS and CDR2 as YYNGEE. The length of the CDR3 is 16 residues. Losses at the gene ends were 4 bases for V and 4 bases for J; bases not matched to a gene: 8. The CDR3 sequence is CASSRGQLSYNSPLHF. CDR3 nucleotide sequence: TGTGCCAGCAGCCGGGGACAGCTTTCGTATAATTCACCCCTCCACTTT.

The J gene is TRBJ2-7, the V gene TRBV7-8, with 12 bases matching TRBD2. Per germline, CDR1 SGHVS and CDR2 FQNEAQ. V gave up 4 bases and J gave up 5 bases; unmatched junction bases: 3. This CDR3 is built from 14 residues. The CDR3 sequence: CASSWTSGIHEQYF. The CDR3 nucleotides read TGTGCCAGCAGCTGGACTAGCGGGATACACGAGCAGTACTTC.

This clone was observed a single time. The chain employs TRBV27 and TRBJ2-1, with 15 bases that match TRBD2. The CDR3 is 16 amino acids. CDR1 is MNHEY, CDR2 SMNVEV, per germline (reference sequence). J lost 8 bases, V lost 2 bases, and 4 bases had no gene match. CDR3 amino acids: CASSLTGLAGGYEQFF. Written as DNA, the CDR3 is TGTGCCAGCAGTTTAACCGGACTAGCGGGAGGGTATGAGCAGTTCTTC.

The V gene is TRBV6-2 or TRBV6-3, the J gene TRBJ1-2; the D gene is possibly TRBD1 (5 bases). Trimming cost V 4 bases and J 4 bases, with 10 bases left between them. The CDR3 is 13 amino acids. Germline V lookup: CDR1 MNHEY, CDR2 SVGEGT. The chain's CDR3 is CASSFDSLYGYTF. DNA of the CDR3: TGTGCCAGCAGTTTCGACAGCCTCTATGGCTACACCTTC.

The chain has TRBV1 and TRBJ1-5. TRBV1 is a pseudogene. The CDR3 covers 17 residues. CDR3 protein: CTRKQRLATRCNQPQHF. CDR3 sequence (DNA): TGCACCAGAAAACAACGCCTCGCCACTAGGTGCAATCAGCCCCAGCATTTT.

This clone was picked up one time. The chain couples TRBV19 to TRBJ2-1; 12 nucleotides align to TRBD2. The V gene end was trimmed by 5 bases and the J gene end by 4 bases; junction bases not matched to a gene: 6. CDR3 length: 16 residues. Germline V gene lookup returns CDR1 LNHDA and CDR2 SQIVND (reference sequence). CDR3: CASSGGLAGTYNEQFF. In nucleotides, the CDR3 is TGTGCCAGTAGTGGGGGACTAGCGGGTACGTACAATGAGCAGTTCTTC. The full variable domain, in which reference TRBV19 and TRBJ2-1 provide the parts outside the CDR3, is DGGITQSPKYLFRKEGQNVTLSCEQNLNHDAMYWYRQDPGQGLRLIYYSQIVNDFQKGDIAEGYSVSREKKESFPLTVTSAQKNPTAFYLCASSGGLAGTYNEQFFGPGTRLTVL.

This clone occurred a few times. V is TRBV2 and J is TRBJ1-5; D gene unclear. This CDR3 comprises 13 residues. The ends were cut back, 3 bases at V and 1 base at J, with 4 bases in the middle. Germline V CDR1 and CDR2: SNHLY, FYNNEI. DNA for the CDR3: TGTGCCAGCAGTGATCTGAGCAATCAGCCCCAGCATTTT. Translation: CASSDLSNQPQHF.